The entry below describes one T cell receptor (beta chain). The antigen is unknown. Germline V lookup: CDR1 SGHAT, CDR2 FQNNGV. The CDR3 covers 11 residues. V gave up 5 bases and J gave up 9 bases, with 8 bases separating them. The sample is drawn from a study of post-analysis software for immune sequencing data. Study overall: As for disease course, relapsing-remitting, secondary progressive and progressive-relapsing multiple sclerosis were all included.

Libraries were made from TCR beta cDNA, and they carried unique molecular identifiers. TCRdb re-called the PCR reads through MiXCR, storing one row per CDR3 protein. This table has under 200,000 distinct CDR3 sequences, around 36% appearing once. General study results and limits: Batch-matched samples strongly co-clustered by F measure. There were five or six TRBV segments more frequent in patients than controls, and TRBV5-6, TRBV5-1 and TRBV20-1 were among them. Compared with controls, patients showed significantly lower normalized Chao1 diversity.

This sequence originates from a girl aged 5-17 years with multiple sclerosis. Sample: blood, taken after autologous hematopoietic stem cell transplantation. The J gene is TRBJ2-1, the V gene TRBV11-2; weak D call: TRBD1 (5 bases). DNA of the CDR3: TGTGCCAGCAGCCAAAGGGGTGAGCAGTTCTTC. Translated: CASSQRGEQFF.